This is a list of T cell receptor beta chains from one sample in a study of T cell responses to AZD1222 COVID-19 vaccine. Clones were sequenced by immunoSEQ multiplex PCR, and TCRdb holds only the in-frame ones, with some missing. Among over 130,000 clones listed, 80% to 95% were seen once. The sample here was peripheral blood, taken 28 days after the second AZD1222 dose. The receptor set was obtained from an adult who received the AZD1222 COVID-19 vaccine. CDR3s leave out the opening cysteine and the closing phenylalanine or tryptophan.

cdr3_aa: ASSPSAPADTQY
v_call: TRBV6-5
j_call: TRBJ2-3

cdr3_aa: ASSQDSGPGQPQH
v_call: TRBV4-1
j_call: TRBJ1-5

cdr3_aa: ASSRTGQGIYGYT
v_call: TRBV4-3
j_call: TRBJ1-2

cdr3_aa: SARAFYEQF
v_call: TRBV20-1
j_call: TRBJ2-1

cdr3_aa: ASSEGLAGGSVETQY
v_call: TRBV6-1
j_call: TRBJ2-5

cdr3_aa: ASSFLGLETQY
v_call: TRBV28
j_call: TRBJ2-5

cdr3_aa: ASSQAVDDYEQY
v_call: TRBV3-1/TRBV3-2
j_call: TRBJ2-7

cdr3_aa: SAKRQSQAF
v_call: TRBV20-1
j_call: TRBJ1-1

cdr3_aa: ATSDRDINQPQH
v_call: TRBV24-1
j_call: TRBJ1-5

cdr3_aa: ASSVGPTGELF
v_call: TRBV18
j_call: TRBJ2-2

cdr3_aa: ASSPDRGGYGYT
v_call: TRBV7-3
j_call: TRBJ1-2

cdr3_aa: ASSPARGKYEQY
v_call: TRBV18
j_call: TRBJ2-7

cdr3_aa: ASSLLLAGETQY
v_call: TRBV7-9
j_call: TRBJ2-5

cdr3_aa: ASSQGRDTEAF
v_call: TRBV4-1
j_call: TRBJ1-1

cdr3_aa: AISTGNDMINTEAF
v_call: TRBV10-3
j_call: TRBJ1-1

cdr3_aa: ASSKLAGGPSDTQY
v_call: TRBV25-1
j_call: TRBJ2-3

cdr3_aa: ASGATGPNTEAF
v_call: TRBV6-6
j_call: TRBJ1-1

cdr3_aa: ASSRDRRNYGYT
v_call: TRBV19
j_call: TRBJ1-2

cdr3_aa: ASSPRLFQQY
v_call: TRBV6-2/TRBV6-3
j_call: TRBJ2-7

cdr3_aa: ASSLGAVGNTIY
v_call: TRBV5-1
j_call: TRBJ1-3

cdr3_aa: ATSDPRQGSWGELF
v_call: TRBV24-1
j_call: TRBJ2-2

cdr3_aa: ASSSRTGRPYEQY
v_call: TRBV9
j_call: TRBJ2-7

cdr3_aa: ASSRERWRSPLH
v_call: TRBV4-3
j_call: TRBJ1-6